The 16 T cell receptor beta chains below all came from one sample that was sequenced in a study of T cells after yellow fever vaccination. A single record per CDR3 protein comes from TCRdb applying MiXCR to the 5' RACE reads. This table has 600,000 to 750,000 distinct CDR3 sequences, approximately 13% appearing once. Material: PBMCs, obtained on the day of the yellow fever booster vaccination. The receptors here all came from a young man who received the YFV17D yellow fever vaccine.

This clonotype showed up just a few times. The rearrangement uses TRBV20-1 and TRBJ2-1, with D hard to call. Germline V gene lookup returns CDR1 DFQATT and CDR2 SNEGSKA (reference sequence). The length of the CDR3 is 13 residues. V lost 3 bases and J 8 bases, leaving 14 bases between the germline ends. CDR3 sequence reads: CSARGPRGHEQFF. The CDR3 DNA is TGCAGTGCTAGGGGCCCGCGCGGCCATGAGCAGTTCTTC.

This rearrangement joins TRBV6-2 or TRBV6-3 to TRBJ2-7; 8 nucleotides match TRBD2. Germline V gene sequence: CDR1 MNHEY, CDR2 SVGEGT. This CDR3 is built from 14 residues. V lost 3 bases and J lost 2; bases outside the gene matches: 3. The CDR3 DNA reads TGTGCCAGCAGTTATCGACTAGCGCCCTACGAGCAGTACTTC. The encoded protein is CASSYRLAPYEQYF.

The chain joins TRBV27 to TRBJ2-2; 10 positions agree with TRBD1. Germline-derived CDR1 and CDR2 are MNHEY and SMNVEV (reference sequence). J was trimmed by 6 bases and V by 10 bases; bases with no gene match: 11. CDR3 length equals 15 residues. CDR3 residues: CATQSGTGAAGELFF. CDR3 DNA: TGTGCCACCCAATCCGGGACAGGGGCGGCCGGGGAGCTGTTTTTT.

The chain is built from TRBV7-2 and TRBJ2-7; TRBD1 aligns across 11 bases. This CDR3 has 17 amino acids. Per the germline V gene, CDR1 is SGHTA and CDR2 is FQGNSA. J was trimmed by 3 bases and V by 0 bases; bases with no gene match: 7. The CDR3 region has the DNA TGTGCCAGCAGCTTAGCAGGACTGGGGACAGGGGGCTACGAGCAGTACTTC. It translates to CASSLAGLGTGGYEQYF.

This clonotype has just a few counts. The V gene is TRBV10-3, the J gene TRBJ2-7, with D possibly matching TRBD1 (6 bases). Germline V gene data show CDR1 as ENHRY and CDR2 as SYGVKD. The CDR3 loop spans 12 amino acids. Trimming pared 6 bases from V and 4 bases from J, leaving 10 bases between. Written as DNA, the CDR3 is TGTGCCATCAGCGCAGGGGATTACGAGCAGTACTTC. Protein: CAISAGDYEQYF.

As DNA, the CDR3 is TGTGCCAGCAGCTTGCACTCAACTGGAGAGCAGTACTTC. Translating it yields CASSLHSTGEQYF. The chain is built from TRBV7-2 and TRBJ2-7; D is unresolved. The CDR3 sequence is 13 residues long. Trimming took off 3 bases at V and 7 bases at J, with 13 bases between the two ends. Germline assignment: CDR1 SGHTA and CDR2 FQGNSA.

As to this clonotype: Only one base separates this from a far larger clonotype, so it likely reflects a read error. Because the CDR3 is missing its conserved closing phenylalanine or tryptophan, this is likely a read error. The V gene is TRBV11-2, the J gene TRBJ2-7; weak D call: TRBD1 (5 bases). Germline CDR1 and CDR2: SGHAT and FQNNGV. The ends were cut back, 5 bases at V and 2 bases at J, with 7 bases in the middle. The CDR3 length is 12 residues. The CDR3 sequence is CASSRGTYEQYL. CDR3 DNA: TGTGCCAGCAGCAGGGGAACCTACGAGCAGTACCTC.

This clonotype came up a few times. The CDR3 region has the DNA TGTGCCAGCAGTTTAGGTAGAGGTTCCGGACTAGCGGGAATGGCAGATACGCAGTATTTT. Amino acid sequence: CASSLGRGSGLAGMADTQYF. This rearrangement joins TRBV12-3 or TRBV12-4 to TRBJ2-3; 12 bases line up with TRBD2. The CDR3 covers 20 residues. Losses at the gene ends were 1 base for V and 4 bases for J; bases not matched to a gene: 15.

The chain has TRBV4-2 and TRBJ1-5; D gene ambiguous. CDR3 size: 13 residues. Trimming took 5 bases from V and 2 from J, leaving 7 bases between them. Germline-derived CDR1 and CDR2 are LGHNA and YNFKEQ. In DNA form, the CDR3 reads TGTGCCAGCAGCATCCCAGGCAATCAGCCCCAGCATTTT. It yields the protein CASSIPGNQPQHF.

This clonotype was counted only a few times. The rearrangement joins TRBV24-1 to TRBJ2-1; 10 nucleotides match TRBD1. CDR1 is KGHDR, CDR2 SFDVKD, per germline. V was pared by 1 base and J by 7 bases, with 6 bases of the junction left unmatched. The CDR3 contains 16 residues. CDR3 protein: CATSDFRDRGFNEQFF. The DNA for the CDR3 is TGTGCCACCAGTGATTTCCGGGACAGGGGCTTTAATGAGCAGTTCTTC.

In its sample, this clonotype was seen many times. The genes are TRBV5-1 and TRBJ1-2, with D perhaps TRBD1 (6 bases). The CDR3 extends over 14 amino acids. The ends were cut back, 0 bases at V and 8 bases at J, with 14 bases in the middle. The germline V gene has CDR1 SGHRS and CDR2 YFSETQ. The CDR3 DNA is TGCGCCAGCAGCTTGGATGGTCAGGGGCGCGGCTACACCTTC. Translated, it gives CASSLDGQGRGYTF.

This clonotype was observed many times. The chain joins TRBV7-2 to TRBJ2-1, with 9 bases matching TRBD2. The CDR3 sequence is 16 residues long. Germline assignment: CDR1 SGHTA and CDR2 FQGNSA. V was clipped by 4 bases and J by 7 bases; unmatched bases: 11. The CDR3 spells CASSSRGLARGNEQFF. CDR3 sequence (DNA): TGTGCCAGCAGCTCCCGTGGACTAGCGAGAGGGAATGAGCAGTTCTTC.

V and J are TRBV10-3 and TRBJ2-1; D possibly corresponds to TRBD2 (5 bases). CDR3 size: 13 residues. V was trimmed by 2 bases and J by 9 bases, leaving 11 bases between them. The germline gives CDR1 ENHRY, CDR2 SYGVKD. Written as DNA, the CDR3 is TGTGCCATCAGTGAGCTAGAGGGTATTGAGCAGTTCTTC. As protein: CAISELEGIEQFF.

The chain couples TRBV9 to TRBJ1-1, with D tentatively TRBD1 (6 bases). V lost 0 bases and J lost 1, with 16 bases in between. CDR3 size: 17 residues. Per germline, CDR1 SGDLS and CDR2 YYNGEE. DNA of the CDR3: TGTGCCAGCAGCGTAGCCCCCTTGGGCAGGGGGAACACTGAAGCTTTCTTT. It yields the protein CASSVAPLGRGNTEAFF. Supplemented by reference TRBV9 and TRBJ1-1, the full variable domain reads DSGVTQTPKHLITATGQRVTLRCSPRSGDLSVYWYQQSLDQGLQFLIQYYNGEERAKGNILERFSAQQFPDLHSELNLSSLELGDSALYFCASSVAPLGRGNTEAFFGQGTRLTVV.

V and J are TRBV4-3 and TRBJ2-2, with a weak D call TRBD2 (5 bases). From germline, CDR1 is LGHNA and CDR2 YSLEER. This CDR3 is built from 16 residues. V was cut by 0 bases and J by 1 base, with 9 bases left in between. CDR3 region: CASSQERAENTGELFF. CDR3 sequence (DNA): TGCGCCAGCAGCCAAGAGAGGGCAGAGAACACCGGGGAGCTGTTTTTT.

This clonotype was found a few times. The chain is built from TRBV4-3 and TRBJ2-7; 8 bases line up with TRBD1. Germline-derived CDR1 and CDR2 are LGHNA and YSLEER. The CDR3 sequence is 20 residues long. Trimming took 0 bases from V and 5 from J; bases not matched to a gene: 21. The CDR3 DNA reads TGCGCCAGCAGCCAAGAAAGGAAGACACAGGGGGGCTTTGGGATCGACGAGCAGTACTTC. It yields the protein CASSQERKTQGGFGIDEQYF.